This TCR beta chain was sequenced during a study of T cell responses to AZD1222 COVID-19 vaccine (dated by TCRdb to the early 2020s). About the investigation overall: Because spike-specific TCR depth and breadth did not differ between the two schedules, AZD1222 recipients who got a second dose at roughly 4 weeks were pooled with those who got a second dose at roughly 12 weeks. A total of roughly 240 trial participants underwent TCR sequencing, of whom about 200 received two doses of AZD1222 and 26 received two doses of the MenACWY control vaccine. Trial participants were enrolled by age into subgroups of 18-55, 56-69 and 70-plus years, and 148, 28 and 57 TCR-sequenced participants, respectively, were included in these subgroups.

Overall study outcomes, separate from this receptor: Nearly half of unique spike-specific TCRs reportedly recognized epitopes outside regions mutated in the B.1.351 and B.1.1.7 variants. The 56-69-year group was small, and its depth increase did not reach significance, likely because of low power. Conclusions about previously exposed vaccinees are limited because only five to seven AZD1222 recipients were SARS-CoV-2 seropositive at baseline. Because no samples from the day 14 peak response were available, repertoires could be characterized only after the peak T cell response. The vaccine-associated CD4 TCRs covered the entire spike protein, and the dominant responses fell in regions 160-218 and 743-854. After two AZD1222 doses, spike-specific TCR breadth and depth were significantly higher than at day 0 and than in MenACWY recipients. Participants were mostly white British and included more females than males, and it was suggested by the authors that clonal diversity may have been underestimated.

As to this clone: Its antigen is currently not known. No quality values exist for individual bases; no much larger clone is one base distant.

CDR3 length: 16 amino acids, cysteine to phenylalanine. The DNA shown is the 48-base CDR3, in frame from base 1. Trimming costs V 5 bases and J 6 bases, and their ends lie 21 bases apart. The germline V gene provides CDR1 SGHVS and CDR2 FNYEAQ. The time point label corresponds to: baseline before first vaccination. Samples from vaccinated people were obtained from the UK trials COV001 and COV002, which included a single-blind randomized controlled phase 2/3 trial of AZD1222 (ChAdOx1 nCoV-19) in healthy adults. Trial participant PBMC samples were collected at day 0 and day 28 after the second dose for TCRbeta chain sequencing. The CDR3 regions of human TCRbeta chains were analyzed by immunosequencing. As for the authors' bioinformatics: TCRs in the repertoires were compared against a reference library of SARS-CoV-2-specific TCRs that had been generated with the MIRA antigen-specificity platform. Breadth was defined as the fraction of unique TCRs that were SARS-CoV-2-associated. Depth was defined as the fraction of total T cells that were SARS-CoV-2-associated. Using the MIRA data, each spike-specific TCR was assigned both to the spike region to which the TCR was reactive and to a CD4 or CD8 class. Log10-transformed breadth and depth values were compared by one-way ANOVA with Sidak's multiple comparisons tests. TCRdb obtained this table from immuneACCESS and retained in-frame rearrangements with V and J assigned. These tables miss some clones; where compared with another copy, unresolved V genes account for less than half of the shortfall, and the remainder is unexplained. V and J calls and clone size are given by that table; D and trimming were obtained from the DNA. In this sample the table shows 100,000 to 120,000 clones, about nine tenths of which occur a single time. The top ten hold approximately 8% of the sample.

The V and J segments used are TRBV7-6 and TRBJ2-3; a weak D assignment points to TRBD2 (7 bases agree). This TCR came from an adult in good health. The sequencing used peripheral blood, collected on day 0 of AZD1222 vaccination. The DNA sequence is given as TGTGCCAGCAGCCAAGTTACGCCGGGGGGCTTTGATACGCAGTATTTT. Translated, it gives CASSQVTPGGFDTQYF.